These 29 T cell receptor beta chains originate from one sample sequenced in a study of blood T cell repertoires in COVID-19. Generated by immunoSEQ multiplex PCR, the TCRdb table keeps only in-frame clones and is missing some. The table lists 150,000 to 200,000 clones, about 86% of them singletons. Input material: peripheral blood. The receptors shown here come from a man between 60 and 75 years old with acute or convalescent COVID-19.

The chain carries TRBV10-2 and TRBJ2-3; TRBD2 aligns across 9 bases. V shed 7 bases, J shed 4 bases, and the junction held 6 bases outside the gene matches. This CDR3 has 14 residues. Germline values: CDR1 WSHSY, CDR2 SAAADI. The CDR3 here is CASKGGRAADTQYF. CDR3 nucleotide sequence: TGCGCCAGCAAAGGCGGGAGGGCCGCAGATACGCAGTATTTT.

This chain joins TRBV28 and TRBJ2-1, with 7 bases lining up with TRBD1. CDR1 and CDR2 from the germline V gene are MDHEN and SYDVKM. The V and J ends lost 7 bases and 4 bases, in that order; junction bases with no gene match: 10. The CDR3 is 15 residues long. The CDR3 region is CASNPTGTAYNEQFF. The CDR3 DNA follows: TGTGCCAGCAACCCAACGGGGACAGCATACAATGAGCAGTTCTTC.

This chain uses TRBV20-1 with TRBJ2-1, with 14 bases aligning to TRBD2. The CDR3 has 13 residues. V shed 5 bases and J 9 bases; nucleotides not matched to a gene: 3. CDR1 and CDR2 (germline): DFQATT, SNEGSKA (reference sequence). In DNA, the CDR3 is TGCAGTGCTCGTGGACTAGCGGGAGGTGAGCAGTTCTTC. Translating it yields CSARGLAGGEQFF.

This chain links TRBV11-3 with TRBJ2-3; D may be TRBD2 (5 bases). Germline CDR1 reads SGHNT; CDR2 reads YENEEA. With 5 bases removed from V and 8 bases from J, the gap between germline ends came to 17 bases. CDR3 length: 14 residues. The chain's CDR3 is CASSPRTAGSTQYF. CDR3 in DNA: TGTGCCAGCAGCCCACGGACTGCCGGTAGTACGCAGTATTTT.

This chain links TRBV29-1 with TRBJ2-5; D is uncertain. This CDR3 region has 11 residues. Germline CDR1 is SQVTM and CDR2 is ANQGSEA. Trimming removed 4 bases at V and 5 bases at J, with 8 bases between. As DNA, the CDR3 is TGCAGCGTTGGTGCGCGGGAGACCCAGTACTTC. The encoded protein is CSVGARETQYF.

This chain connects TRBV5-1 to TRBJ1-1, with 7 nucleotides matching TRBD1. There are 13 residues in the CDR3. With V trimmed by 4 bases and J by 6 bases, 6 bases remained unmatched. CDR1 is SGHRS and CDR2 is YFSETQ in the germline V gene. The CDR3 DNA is TGCGCCAGCAGCCCGGGACAGCCGTCTGAAGCTTTCTTT. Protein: CASSPGQPSEAFF.

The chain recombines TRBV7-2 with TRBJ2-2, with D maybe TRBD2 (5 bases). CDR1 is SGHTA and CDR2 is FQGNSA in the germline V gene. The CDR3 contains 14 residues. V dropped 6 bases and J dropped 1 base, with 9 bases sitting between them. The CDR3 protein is CASSSAGNTGELFF. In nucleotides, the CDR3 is TGTGCCAGCAGTTCCGCGGGGAACACCGGGGAGCTGTTTTTT.

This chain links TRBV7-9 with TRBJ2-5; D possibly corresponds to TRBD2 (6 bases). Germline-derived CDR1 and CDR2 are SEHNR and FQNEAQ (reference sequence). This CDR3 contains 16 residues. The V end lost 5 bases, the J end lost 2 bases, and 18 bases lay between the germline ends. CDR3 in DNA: TGTGCCAGCAGCCAACCCAGACCCGGGGGACAAGAGACCCAGTACTTC. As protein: CASSQPRPGGQETQYF.

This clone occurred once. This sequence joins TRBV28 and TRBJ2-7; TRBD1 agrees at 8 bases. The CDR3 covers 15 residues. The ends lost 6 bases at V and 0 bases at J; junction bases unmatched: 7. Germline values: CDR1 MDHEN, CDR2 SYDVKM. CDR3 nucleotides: TGTGCCAGCAGACGCGGACAGGGTCTCTCCTACGAGCAGTACTTC. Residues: CASRRGQGLSYEQYF.

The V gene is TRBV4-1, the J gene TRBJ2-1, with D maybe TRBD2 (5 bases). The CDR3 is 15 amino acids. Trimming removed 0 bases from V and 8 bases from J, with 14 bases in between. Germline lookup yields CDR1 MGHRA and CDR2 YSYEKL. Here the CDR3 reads CASSQDPGNSDEQFF. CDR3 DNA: TGCGCCAGCAGCCAAGATCCCGGGAATTCAGATGAGCAGTTCTTC.

CDR3 nucleotide sequence: TGTGCCAGCAGCCTAAGCGGCAGGGGGGCTGGCTACACCTTC. It is translated as CASSLSGRGAGYTF. The V gene is TRBV7-9, the J gene TRBJ1-2; 7 bases match TRBD1. The ends lost 5 bases at V and 7 bases at J; junction bases unmatched: 10. This CDR3 has 14 amino acids. Germline V gene sequence: CDR1 SEHNR, CDR2 FQNEAQ (reference sequence).

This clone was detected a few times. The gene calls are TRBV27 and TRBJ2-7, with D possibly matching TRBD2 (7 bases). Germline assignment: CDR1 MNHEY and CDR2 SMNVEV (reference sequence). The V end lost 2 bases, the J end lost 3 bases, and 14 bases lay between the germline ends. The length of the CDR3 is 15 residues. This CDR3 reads CASSLGGALIYEQYF. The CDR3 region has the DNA TGTGCCAGCAGTTTAGGGGGGGCATTGATCTACGAGCAGTACTTC.

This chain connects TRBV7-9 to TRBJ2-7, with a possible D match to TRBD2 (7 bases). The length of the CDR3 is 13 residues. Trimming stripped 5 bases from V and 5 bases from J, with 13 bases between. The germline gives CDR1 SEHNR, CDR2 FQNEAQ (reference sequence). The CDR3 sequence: CASSQPGGNEQYF. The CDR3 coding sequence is TGTGCCAGCAGCCAGCCGGGGGGCAACGAGCAGTACTTC.

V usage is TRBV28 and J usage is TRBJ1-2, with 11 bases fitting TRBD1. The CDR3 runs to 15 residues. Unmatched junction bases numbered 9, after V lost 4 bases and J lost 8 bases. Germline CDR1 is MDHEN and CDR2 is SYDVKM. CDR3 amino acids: CASSWSGTGGGGYTF. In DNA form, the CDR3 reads TGTGCCAGCAGTTGGTCCGGGACAGGGGGTGGAGGCTACACCTTC.

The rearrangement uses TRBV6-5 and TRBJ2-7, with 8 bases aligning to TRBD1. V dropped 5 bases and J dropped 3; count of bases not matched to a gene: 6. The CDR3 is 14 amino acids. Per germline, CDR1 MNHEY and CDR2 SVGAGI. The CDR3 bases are TGTGCCAGCAGTCCTACCGACAGGGGCTACGAGCAGTACTTC. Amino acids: CASSPTDRGYEQYF.

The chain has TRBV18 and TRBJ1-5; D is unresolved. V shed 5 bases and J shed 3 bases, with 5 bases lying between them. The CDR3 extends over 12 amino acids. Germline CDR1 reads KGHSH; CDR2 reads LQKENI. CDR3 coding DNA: TGTGCCAGCTCAGGGCCCAATCAGCCCCAGCATTTT. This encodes CASSGPNQPQHF.

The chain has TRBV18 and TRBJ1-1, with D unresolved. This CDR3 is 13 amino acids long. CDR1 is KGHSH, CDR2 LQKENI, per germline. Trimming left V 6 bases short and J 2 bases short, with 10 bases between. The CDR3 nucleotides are TGTGCCAGCTCCCCAACAATTAACACTGAAGCTTTCTTT. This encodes CASSPTINTEAFF.

CDR3 sequence (DNA): TGTGCCAGCAGCGTGGACAGGGTGGGAAGAGAGCAGTTCTTC. Translated: CASSVDRVGREQFF. The chain couples TRBV7-3 to TRBJ2-1, with 8 bases lining up with TRBD1. CDR1 is SGHTA, CDR2 FQGTGA, per germline. V lost 5 bases and J lost 10; bases outside the gene matches: 10. The CDR3 is 14 residues long.

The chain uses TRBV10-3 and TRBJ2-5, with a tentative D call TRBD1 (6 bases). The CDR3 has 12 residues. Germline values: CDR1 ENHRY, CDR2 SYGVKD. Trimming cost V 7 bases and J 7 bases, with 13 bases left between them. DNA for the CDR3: TGTGCCATCACTTCAGGGGATGGGACCCAGTACTTC. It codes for CAITSGDGTQYF.

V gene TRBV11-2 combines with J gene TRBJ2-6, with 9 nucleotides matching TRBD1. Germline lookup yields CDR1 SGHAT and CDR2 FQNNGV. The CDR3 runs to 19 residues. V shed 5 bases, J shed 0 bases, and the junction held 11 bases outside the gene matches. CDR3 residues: CASSQDRDRAPSGANVLTF. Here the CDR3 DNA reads TGTGCCAGCAGCCAAGACCGGGACAGGGCCCCCTCTGGGGCCAACGTCCTGACTTTC.

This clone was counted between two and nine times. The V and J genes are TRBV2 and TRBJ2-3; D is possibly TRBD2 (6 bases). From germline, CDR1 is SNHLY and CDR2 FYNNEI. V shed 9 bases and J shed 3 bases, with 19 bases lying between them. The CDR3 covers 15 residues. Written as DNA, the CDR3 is TGTGCCAGGGGCGATTCCGCCGGGAGAACAGATACGCAGTATTTT. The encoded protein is CARGDSAGRTDTQYF.

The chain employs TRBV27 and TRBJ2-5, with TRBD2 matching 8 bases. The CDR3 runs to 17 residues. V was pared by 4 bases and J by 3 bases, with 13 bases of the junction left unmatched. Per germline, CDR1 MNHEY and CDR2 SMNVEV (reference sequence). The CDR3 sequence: CASSSLILLAGKETQYF. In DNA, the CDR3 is TGTGCCAGCAGTTCGCTTATTTTGTTAGCGGGAAAAGAGACCCAGTACTTC.

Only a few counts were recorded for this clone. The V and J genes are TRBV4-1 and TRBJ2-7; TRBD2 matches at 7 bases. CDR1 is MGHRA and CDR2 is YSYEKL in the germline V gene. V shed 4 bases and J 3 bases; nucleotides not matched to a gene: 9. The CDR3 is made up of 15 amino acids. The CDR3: CASSPGIGEGYEQYF. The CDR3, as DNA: TGCGCCAGCAGCCCCGGCATAGGGGAGGGCTACGAGCAGTACTTC.

CDR3 DNA sequence: TGTGCCAGCACTTTCGGGACTAGCGCAGATACGCAGTATTTT. Residues: CASTFGTSADTQYF. The chain is built from TRBV6-4 and TRBJ2-3; 10 nucleotides match TRBD2. Germline V CDR1 and CDR2: MRHNA, SNTAGT. The CDR3 loop spans 14 amino acids. Trimming removed 7 bases from V and 4 bases from J; junction bases left unmatched: 5.

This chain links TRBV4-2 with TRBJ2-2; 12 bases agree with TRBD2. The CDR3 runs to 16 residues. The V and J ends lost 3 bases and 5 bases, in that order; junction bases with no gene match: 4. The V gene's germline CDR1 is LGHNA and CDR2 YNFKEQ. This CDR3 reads CASSHPLAGGTGELFF. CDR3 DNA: TGTGCCAGCAGCCACCCACTAGCGGGAGGTACCGGGGAGCTGTTTTTT.

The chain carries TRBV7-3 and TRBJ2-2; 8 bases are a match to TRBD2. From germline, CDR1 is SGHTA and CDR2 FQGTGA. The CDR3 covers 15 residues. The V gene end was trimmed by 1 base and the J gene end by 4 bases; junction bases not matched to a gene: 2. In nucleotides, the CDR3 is TGTGCCAGCAGCTTAAGTAGCGGGATCACCGGGGAGCTGTTTTTT. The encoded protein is CASSLSSGITGELFF. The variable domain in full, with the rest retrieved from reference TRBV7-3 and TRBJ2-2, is GAGVSQTPSNKVTEKGKYVELRCDPISGHTALYWYRQSLGQGPEFLIYFQGTGAADDSGLPNDRFFAVRPEGSVSTLKIQRTERGDSAVYLCASSLSSGITGELFFGEGSRLTVL.

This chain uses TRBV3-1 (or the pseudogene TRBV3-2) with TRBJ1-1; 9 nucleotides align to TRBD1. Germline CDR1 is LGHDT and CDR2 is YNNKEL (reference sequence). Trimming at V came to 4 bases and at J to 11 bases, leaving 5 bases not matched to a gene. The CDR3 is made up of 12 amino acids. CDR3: CASSPNRGLAFF. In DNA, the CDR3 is TGTGCCAGCAGCCCAAACAGGGGGCTGGCTTTCTTT.

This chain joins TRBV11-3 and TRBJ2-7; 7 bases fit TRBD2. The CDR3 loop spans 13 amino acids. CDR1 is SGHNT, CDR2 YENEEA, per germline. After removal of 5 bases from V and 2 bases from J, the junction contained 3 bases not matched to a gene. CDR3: CASSRGLAYEQYF. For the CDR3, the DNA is TGTGCCAGCAGCCGTGGACTAGCCTACGAGCAGTACTTC.

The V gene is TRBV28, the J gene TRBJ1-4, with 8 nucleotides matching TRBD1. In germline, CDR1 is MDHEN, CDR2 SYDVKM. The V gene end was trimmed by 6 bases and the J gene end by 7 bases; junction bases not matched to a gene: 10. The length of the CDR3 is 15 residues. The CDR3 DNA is TGTGCCAGCAGCCGCGCAGGGGGCGTGAGTGAAAAACTGTTTTTT. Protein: CASSRAGGVSEKLFF.